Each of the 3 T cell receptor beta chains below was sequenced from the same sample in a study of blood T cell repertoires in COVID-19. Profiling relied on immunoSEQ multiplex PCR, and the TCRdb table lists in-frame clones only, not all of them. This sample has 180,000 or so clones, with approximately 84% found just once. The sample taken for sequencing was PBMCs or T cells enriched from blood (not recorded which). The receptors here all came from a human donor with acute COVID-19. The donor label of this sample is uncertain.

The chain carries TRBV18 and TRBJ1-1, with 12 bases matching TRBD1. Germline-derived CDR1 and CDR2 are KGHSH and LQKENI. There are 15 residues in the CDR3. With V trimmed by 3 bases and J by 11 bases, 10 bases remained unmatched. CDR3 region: CASSPKGQGARLAFF. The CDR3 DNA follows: TGTGCCAGCTCACCGAAGGGACAGGGGGCTCGACTGGCTTTCTTT.

The CDR3 protein is CASSNQGHYQETQYF. The CDR3 DNA reads TGCGCCAGCAGCAACCAGGGACACTACCAAGAGACCCAGTACTTC. V is TRBV5-1 and J is TRBJ2-5; maybe TRBD1 (6 bases). Germline V gene data show CDR1 as SGHRS and CDR2 as YFSETQ. V gave up 4 bases and J gave up 0 bases, with 13 bases separating them. This CDR3 is built from 15 residues.

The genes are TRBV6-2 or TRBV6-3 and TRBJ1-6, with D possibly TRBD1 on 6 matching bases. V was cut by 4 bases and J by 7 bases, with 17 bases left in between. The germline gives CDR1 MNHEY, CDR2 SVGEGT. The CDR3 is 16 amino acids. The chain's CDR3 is CASSSSSDRSNSPLHF. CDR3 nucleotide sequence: TGTGCCAGCAGTTCTTCAAGCGACAGGAGCAATTCACCCCTCCACTTT.